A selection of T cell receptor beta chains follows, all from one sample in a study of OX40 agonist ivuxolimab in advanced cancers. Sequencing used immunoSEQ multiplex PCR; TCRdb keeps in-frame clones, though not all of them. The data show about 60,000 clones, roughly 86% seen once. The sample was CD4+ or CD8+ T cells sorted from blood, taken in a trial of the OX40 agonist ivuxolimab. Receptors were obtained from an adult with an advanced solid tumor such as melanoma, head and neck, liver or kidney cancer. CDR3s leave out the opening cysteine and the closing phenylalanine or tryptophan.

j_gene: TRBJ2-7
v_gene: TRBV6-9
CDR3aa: ASSYRDTYEQY

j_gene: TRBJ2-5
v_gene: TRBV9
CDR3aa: ASSRGTTQETQY

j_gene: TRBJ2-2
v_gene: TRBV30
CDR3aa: AWIRVVNTGELF

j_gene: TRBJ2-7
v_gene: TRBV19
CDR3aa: ASREGQPLSEQY

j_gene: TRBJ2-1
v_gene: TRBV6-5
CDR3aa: ASSRASGSNEQF

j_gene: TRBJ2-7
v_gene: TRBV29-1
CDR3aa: KTASPFSYEQY

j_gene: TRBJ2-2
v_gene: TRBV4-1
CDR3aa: ASRAGSANTGELF

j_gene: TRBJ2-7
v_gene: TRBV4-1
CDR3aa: ASSQVQRSSYEQY

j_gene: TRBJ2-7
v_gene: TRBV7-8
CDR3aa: ASSRRQGPYEQY

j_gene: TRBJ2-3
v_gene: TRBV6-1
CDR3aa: ASSLGQGAADTQY

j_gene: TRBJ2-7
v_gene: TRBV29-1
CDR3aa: SVGERDGEQY

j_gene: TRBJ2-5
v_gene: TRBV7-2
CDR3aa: ASSPYGAVQETQY

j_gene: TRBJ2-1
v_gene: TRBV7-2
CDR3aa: ASSFLRDEQF

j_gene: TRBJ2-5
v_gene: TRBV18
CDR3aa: ASSPATGEGETQY

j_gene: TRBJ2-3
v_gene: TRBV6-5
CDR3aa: ASSYWGTGTDTQY